This TCR beta chain came from a study of T cell repertoires in cytomegalovirus infection. The overall study: The authors used CMV epitopes that were HLA-C-restricted (recently identified) and HLA-B-restricted (well studied). Based on public TCR beta signatures, there were indications of CMV infection and of a matching HLA type. Study-wide points: The ex vivo response showed dominance by HLA-C-restricted CMV-specific TCR beta clonotypes. Summed frequency of shared TCR beta families picked out CMV carriers who also had the relevant HLA.

TCRdb analysed the reads with MiXCR anew, one entry per CDR3 protein. The sample lists roughly 570,000 distinct CDR3 sequences; 40% were seen once. Per germline, CDR1 MGHDK and CDR2 SYGVNS. With 4 bases clipped from V and 3 bases from J, the junction kept 9 bases outside the gene matches. The CDR3 runs to 16 residues. Comment on this clonotype: Antigen specificity is unknown.

The source was cultured PBMCs, collected from culture after CMV antigen stimulation. V usage is TRBV25-1 and J usage is TRBJ1-5, with 7 bases aligning to TRBD1. The origin of this receptor is a human donor in good health (CMV status not recorded). Some clones in this sample may be carry-over from other donors' samples. In nucleotides, the CDR3 is TGTGCCAGCAGTGCGGGACAGAATTCATTCAATCAGCCCCAGCATTTT. Its protein is CASSAGQNSFNQPQHF. Based on the CDR3 plus reference TRBV25-1 and TRBJ1-5, the full variable domain is EADIYQTPRYLVIGTGKKITLECSQTMGHDKMYWYQQDPGMELHLIHYSYGVNSTEKGDLSSESTVSRIRTEHFPLTLESARPSHTSQYLCASSAGQNSFNQPQHFGDGTRLSIL.